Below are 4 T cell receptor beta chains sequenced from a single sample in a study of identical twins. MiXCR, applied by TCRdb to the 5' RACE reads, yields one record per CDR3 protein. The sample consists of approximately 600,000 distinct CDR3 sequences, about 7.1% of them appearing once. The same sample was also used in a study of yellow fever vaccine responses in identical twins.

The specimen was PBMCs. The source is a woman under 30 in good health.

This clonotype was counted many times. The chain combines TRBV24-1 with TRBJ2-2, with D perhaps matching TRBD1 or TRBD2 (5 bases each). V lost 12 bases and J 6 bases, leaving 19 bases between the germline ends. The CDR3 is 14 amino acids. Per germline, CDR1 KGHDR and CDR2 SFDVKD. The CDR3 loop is CASGGTGQPGELFF. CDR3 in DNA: TGTGCCTCCGGTGGGACGGGCCAGCCCGGGGAGCTGTTTTTT.

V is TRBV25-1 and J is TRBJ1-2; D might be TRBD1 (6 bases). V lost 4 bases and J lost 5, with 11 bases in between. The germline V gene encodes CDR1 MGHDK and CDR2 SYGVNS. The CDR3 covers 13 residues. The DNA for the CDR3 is TGTGCCAGCAGTGCAGGGGCAGGGTATGGCTACACCTTC. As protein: CASSAGAGYGYTF.

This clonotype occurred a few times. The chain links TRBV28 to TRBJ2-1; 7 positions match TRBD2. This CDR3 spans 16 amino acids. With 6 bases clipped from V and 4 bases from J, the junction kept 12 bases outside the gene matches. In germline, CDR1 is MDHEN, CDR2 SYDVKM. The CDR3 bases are TGTGCCAGCAGCCCGGACCTAGCGGATCCTTACAATGAGCAGTTCTTC. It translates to CASSPDLADPYNEQFF.

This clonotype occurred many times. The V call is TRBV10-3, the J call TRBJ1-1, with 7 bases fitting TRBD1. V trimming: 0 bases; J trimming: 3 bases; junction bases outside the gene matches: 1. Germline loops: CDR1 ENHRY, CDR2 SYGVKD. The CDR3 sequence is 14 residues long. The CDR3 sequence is CAISESTGDTEAFF. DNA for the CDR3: TGTGCCATCAGTGAGTCCACAGGGGACACTGAAGCTTTCTTT.